This TCR beta chain was sequenced during a study of CD8+CD57+ T cells in acquired aplastic anemia. Overall study: The average for DNA from sorted CD4+ and CD8+ cells was 3.2 ug.

Patients picked for sequencing had shown CD8+CD57+ cell expansion detected by flow cytometry. Everyone among the patients had severe acquired aplastic anemia. In regard to this clonotype: Its antigen is not identified.

V lost 5 bases and J lost 0, with 14 bases in between. The CDR3 spans 16 residues. Germline CDR1 LNHDA, CDR2 SQIVND (reference sequence). Genomic DNA templated the TCR beta VDJ and CDR3 profiling. TCRdb passed the reads through MiXCR, listing each CDR3 protein once. The table shows 160,000 or so distinct CDR3 sequences, with 45% to 50% occurring only once. Findings of the study overall: Significant differences in CD8+ Simpson's diversity were not observed between patients and controls. Approximately 28 CD8+ CDR3 sequences were shared between patients and controls.

Sequencing was performed on sorted CD4+, CD8+, or CD8+CD57+ T cells (not recorded which) from PBMCs. The chain uses TRBV19 and TRBJ1-5, with D maybe TRBD1 (5 bases). The sequence came from a human donor with aplastic anemia. CDR3 in amino acids: CASSWVTGYSNQPQHF. The DNA of the CDR3 is TGTGCCAGTAGTTGGGTCACAGGTTATAGCAATCAGCCCCAGCATTTT.